One and the same sample provided the 15 T cell receptor beta chains below, sequenced in a study of vaccination effects on CD4 cells after COVID-19. CD4+ T cell isolation took place after less than 13 days of culture. A positive SARS-CoV-2 PCR test fell between March and December 2020. Everyone in the study got two shots of either the BNT162b2 or mRNA-1273 vaccine. Data came from immunoSEQ multiplex PCR; TCRdb stores just in-frame clones and leaves some out. This table has around 50,000 clones, 65% to 75% appearing once. Their cognate antigens are unknown. The sequences come from CD4+ T cells from PBMCs cultured without peptide, collected after COVID-19 vaccination. The receptors were gathered from a human donor who had a prior SARS-CoV-2 infection.

This rearrangement joins TRBV7-8 to TRBJ1-2; unclear D gene. CDR1 SGHVS and CDR2 FQNEAQ come from the germline V gene. This CDR3 contains 14 residues. Between the trimmed V and J ends, which lost 5 bases and 2 bases, there was a span of 12 bases. CDR3 sequence reads: CASSAQRENYGYTF. As DNA, the CDR3 is TGTGCCAGCAGCGCCCAACGGGAAAACTATGGCTACACCTTC.

This sequence joins TRBV19 and TRBJ2-3, with D unresolved. V lost 5 bases and J 4 bases, leaving 10 bases between the germline ends. Germline CDR1 and CDR2: LNHDA and SQIVND (reference sequence). CDR3 length: 13 residues. CDR3 nucleotide sequence: TGTGCCAGTAGTGCCCAGCCACCAGATACGCAGTATTTT. Encoded protein: CASSAQPPDTQYF.

Remarks on this clone: One junction end disagrees with the germline gene, perhaps due to a read error. The V and J genes are TRBV12-3 or TRBV12-4 and TRBJ1-2; maybe TRBD1 (5 bases). This CDR3 has 11 amino acids. The CDR3 protein is CASSNSGTQHF. CDR3 DNA: TGTGCCAGCAGCAACTCCGGGACTCAGCACTTC.

The CDR3 region has the DNA TGTGCCAGCAGCCGACAGGGGGACGCTGGGGCCAACGTCCTGACTTTC. Protein: CASSRQGDAGANVLTF. The rearrangement joins TRBV5-4 to TRBJ2-6; 9 bases match TRBD1. CDR1 and CDR2 from the germline V gene are SGHNT and YYREEE (reference sequence). The trim removed 4 bases at V and 2 bases at J, leaving 4 bases unmatched. This CDR3 has 16 amino acids.

This clone was observed once. The chain has TRBV30 and TRBJ1-5; maybe TRBD1 (5 bases). The germline CDR1 and CDR2 sequences are GTSNPN and SVGIG (reference sequence). V lost 5 bases to trimming and J lost 7 bases, with 15 bases between them. This CDR3 spans 13 amino acids. The CDR3 nucleotides are TGTGCCTGGGGGACCGACCGAGGGCAGCCCCAGCATTTT. Protein sequence: CAWGTDRGQPQHF.

The genes are TRBV28 and TRBJ2-5; D gene uncertain. Germline lookup yields CDR1 MDHEN and CDR2 SYDVKM. V lost 3 bases and J 2 bases, leaving 7 bases between the germline ends. This CDR3 has 13 residues. CDR3 loop: CASSFVGQETQYF. CDR3 sequence (DNA): TGTGCCAGCAGTTTCGTCGGGCAAGAGACCCAGTACTTC.

The chain has TRBV27 and TRBJ2-7, with 11 bases that match TRBD2. Germline V gene data show CDR1 as MNHEY and CDR2 as SMNVEV (reference sequence). Trimming at V came to 8 bases and at J to 3 bases, leaving 12 bases not matched to a gene. The CDR3 runs 16 residues. CDR3 sequence (DNA): TGTGCCAGCCAAACGTTTTCCGGGACTAGCGGCTACGAGCAGTACTTC. The encoded protein is CASQTFSGTSGYEQYF.

Here the CDR3 DNA reads TGCGCCAGCAGCCAAGTTTTGGGACAGGCTAGAGCTGGGTTGAAGGATGAGCAGTTCTTC. Its protein is CASSQVLGQARAGLKDEQFF. The V call is TRBV4-1, the J call TRBJ2-1; 8 positions match TRBD1. V trimming: 1 base; J trimming: 8 bases; junction bases outside the gene matches: 22. The germline V gene encodes CDR1 MGHRA and CDR2 YSYEKL. This CDR3 contains 20 residues.

This clone was found once. This chain connects TRBV19 to TRBJ2-4, with D possibly TRBD2 on 5 matching bases. The CDR3 extends over 16 amino acids. Germline V gives CDR1 LNHDA, CDR2 SQIVND (reference sequence). Deletions cut 4 bases from V and 0 bases from J, with 13 bases between. The CDR3 protein is CASSKRGLLAKNIQYF. The CDR3 region has the DNA TGTGCCAGTAGTAAAAGAGGACTCCTAGCCAAAAACATTCAGTACTTC.

The chain employs TRBV10-3 and TRBJ2-3; D might be TRBD2 (6 bases). The CDR3 consists of 14 residues. Germline values: CDR1 ENHRY, CDR2 SYGVKD. Trimming took 4 bases from V and 8 from J, leaving 16 bases between them. CDR3 protein: CAISAEGGLVTQYF. The CDR3 DNA is TGTGCCATCAGTGCTGAGGGAGGTTTGGTTACGCAGTATTTT.

The chain combines TRBV7-9 with TRBJ2-3; D remains ambiguous. The V end lost 1 base, the J end lost 3 bases, and 11 bases lay between the germline ends. Germline CDR1 is SEHNR and CDR2 is FQNEAQ (reference sequence). The CDR3 is 15 residues long. CDR3 DNA: TGTGCCAGCAGCTTAGGCGGCTATCCAACAGATACGCAGTATTTT. It codes for CASSLGGYPTDTQYF.

This clone was seen a few times. This chain uses TRBV7-2 with TRBJ2-1; D remains ambiguous. V gave up 0 bases and J gave up 0 bases, with 6 bases separating them. CDR1 SGHTA and CDR2 FQGNSA come from the germline V gene. This CDR3 has 15 amino acids. The CDR3 loop reads CASSLARSSYNEQFF. In nucleotides, the CDR3 is TGTGCCAGCAGCTTAGCACGTAGCTCCTACAATGAGCAGTTCTTC.

The V call is TRBV5-6, the J call TRBJ2-5; D remains unclear. Germline values: CDR1 SGHDT, CDR2 YYEEEE. With 0 bases removed from V and 1 base from J, the gap between germline ends came to 4 bases. The CDR3 has 13 residues. The CDR3 region is CASSLGPQETQYF. The CDR3 bases are TGTGCCAGCAGCTTGGGGCCCCAAGAGACCCAGTACTTC.

The genes are TRBV2 and TRBJ1-6, with 7 bases that match TRBD1. In germline, CDR1 is SNHLY, CDR2 FYNNEI. With 5 bases clipped from V and 6 bases from J, the junction kept 4 bases outside the gene matches. The CDR3 contains 14 residues. CDR3 sequence (DNA): TGTGCCAGCAGTCAAGGACAGGTTAATTCACCCCTCCACTTT. It specifies CASSQGQVNSPLHF.

This clone has just a few counts. The chain couples TRBV5-1 to TRBJ1-1; TRBD1 aligns across 7 bases. Germline trimming cut 5 bases from V and 1 base from J; bases unmatched to any gene: 5. The CDR3 contains 14 residues. Germline CDR1 and CDR2: SGHRS and YFSETQ. The CDR3 loop is CASRKGTENTEAFF. CDR3 DNA: TGCGCCAGCAGGAAAGGGACAGAGAACACTGAAGCTTTCTTT.